This T cell receptor beta chain was retrieved from a study of blood T cell repertoires in COVID-19. The CDR3 runs 15 residues. Germline CDR1 reads MNHEY; CDR2 reads SMNVEV (reference sequence). The V end was cut by 5 bases, the J end by 2 bases, with 13 bases between. Using immunoSEQ multiplex PCR, the repertoire was profiled, and TCRdb retains in-frame clones only, with some absent. Of hundreds of thousands of clones in the sample, around 90% were seen once. The TCR comes from a woman younger than 45 with acute or convalescent COVID-19. This sequence joins TRBV27 and TRBJ2-1; D not certain. The sequenced sample was peripheral blood. CDR3 sequence (DNA): TGTGCCAGCAGTAGCCAAAGCGTCCCCTACAATGAGCAGTTCTTC. Its translation: CASSSQSVPYNEQFF.